These 10 T cell receptor beta chains were sequenced from one sample in a study of long-term antiretroviral therapy in people with HIV. Version v3.0 of the immunoSEQ assay was performed at survey level. Here immunoSEQ multiplex PCR was the method, and the copy in TCRdb shows in-frame clones only, minus some. The sample includes about 29,000 clones, more than 70% of them seen just once. Sequencing was performed on unsorted PBMCs, taken 1.5 years before starting antiretroviral therapy. The receptors derive from a man aged 18-30 years with HIV.

V usage is TRBV28 and J usage is TRBJ2-7; D is ambiguous. The V end was cut by 6 bases, the J end by 4 bases, with 10 bases between. Germline V gene sequence: CDR1 MDHEN, CDR2 SYDVKM. There are 12 residues in the CDR3. The CDR3 region has the DNA TGTGCCAGCAGCCCCTCGTCTTACGAGCAGTACTTC. Its protein product is CASSPSSYEQYF.

The chain recombines TRBV4-2 with TRBJ1-2, with D perhaps matching TRBD1 (6 bases). Germline-derived CDR1 and CDR2 are LGHNA and YNFKEQ. V lost 4 bases to trimming and J lost 9 bases, with 27 bases between them. This CDR3 has 17 residues. DNA of the CDR3: TGTGCCAGCAGCCGTAACGGGGGGCGAGGAAAGGAGGACAGCTACACCTTC. This translates into CASSRNGGRGKEDSYTF.

In its sample, this clone was seen a few times. The conserved closing phenylalanine or tryptophan is absent in this CDR3, likely reflecting a read error. Because the CDR3's place on the DNA is in doubt, the DNA is left out and the CDR3 is given as listed by TCRdb. V is TRBV21-1 and J is TRBJ2-3; TRBD2, the table's D call, was not compared with the DNA. TRBV21-1 is labeled a pseudogene. The CDR3 is 9 amino acids in total, end residues counted. CDR3 sequence reads: CASSKGEVL.

V usage is TRBV10-2 and J usage is TRBJ2-1, with TRBD2 matching over 11 bases. The CDR3 covers 13 residues. The junction had 7 bases not matched to a gene; V was cut back by 10 bases and J by 8 bases. CDR1 and CDR2 (germline): WSHSY, SAAADI. The CDR3 coding sequence is TGCGCCACGGGACTAGCGGAGAGGGATGAGCAGTTCTTC. It codes for CATGLAERDEQFF.

The chain employs TRBV28 and TRBJ1-2; possibly TRBD1 for D (6 bases). CDR1 and CDR2 (germline): MDHEN, SYDVKM. CDR3 length: 16 amino acids. The V end lost 4 bases, the J end lost 3 bases, and 18 bases lay between the germline ends. The CDR3 nucleotides read TGTGCCAGCAGTTGGACCCGGGGGGGGCGCGACTATGGCTACACCTTC. Translated: CASSWTRGGRDYGYTF.

CDR3 amino acids: CASRVAGTNEPQHF. CDR3 sequence (DNA): TGTGCCAGCAGGGTAGCAGGGACGAACGAGCCCCAGCATTTT. The rearrangement links TRBV27 to TRBJ1-5; possibly TRBD1 for D (5 bases). The CDR3 runs to 14 residues. Trimming cost V 6 bases and J 8 bases, with 17 bases left between them. The V gene's germline CDR1 is MNHEY and CDR2 SMNVEV (reference sequence).

V gene TRBV29-1 combines with J gene TRBJ1-1; the D gene is possibly TRBD1 (6 bases). Looked up from germline, CDR1 is SQVTM and CDR2 is ANQGSEA. The V end lost 7 bases, the J end lost 1 base, and 13 bases lay between the germline ends. The CDR3 consists of 13 residues. The CDR3 region is CSAPGAGNTEAFF. The DNA of the CDR3 is TGCAGCGCACCAGGGGCCGGGAACACTGAAGCTTTCTTT.

This chain's CDR3 is CASLGRENTEAFF. CDR3 sequence (DNA): TGTGCCAGTTTGGGGCGGGAGAACACTGAAGCTTTCTTT. V is TRBV6-6 and J is TRBJ1-1; TRBD1 is a possible D gene (5 bases). V was trimmed by 9 bases and J by 1 base, leaving 12 bases between them. CDR3 size: 13 residues. Germline V lookup: CDR1 MNHNY, CDR2 SVGAGI (reference sequence).

The chain uses TRBV7-9 and TRBJ1-1; 9 positions match TRBD1. Germline-derived CDR1 and CDR2 are SEHNR and FQNEAQ (reference sequence). CDR3 size: 19 residues. Trimming removed 2 bases from V and 1 base from J; junction bases left unmatched: 14. The CDR3 is CASSLFGWGTGLGNTEAFF. The CDR3 nucleotides read TGTGCCAGCAGCTTATTTGGGTGGGGGACAGGGTTAGGGAACACTGAAGCTTTCTTT.

The rearrangement uses TRBV27 and TRBJ2-1; D not certain. The V end was cut by 5 bases, the J end by 4 bases, with 15 bases between. The length of the CDR3 is 15 residues. In germline, CDR1 is MNHEY, CDR2 SMNVEV (reference sequence). The CDR3 coding sequence is TGTGCCAGCAGTCACACCCTCGACGGGTACAATGAGCAGTTCTTC. This sequence encodes CASSHTLDGYNEQFF.